The source of this T cell receptor (beta chain) is a study of PD-1 blockade in classical Hodgkin lymphoma. Regarding this clone: Antigen specificity is unknown.

Study-wide results and caveats: Before treatment, complete responders showed about the same diversity as newly diagnosed patients.

The CDR3 is 16 amino acids. The V gene's germline CDR1 is SGHKS and CDR2 YYEKEE (reference sequence). V was trimmed by 0 bases and J by 8 bases, leaving 20 bases between them. Time point described: cycle 4 day 1 (C4D1), after less than 7 weeks of nivolumab. Each patient experienced a relapse that followed autologous stem cell transplantation, and brentuximab vedotin exposure varied. TCRdb keeps only in-frame clones here, not all; method: immunoSEQ multiplex PCR. This table holds about 41,000 clones, around 69% found once. This receptor was taken from a human donor with classical Hodgkin lymphoma. The starting material was peripheral blood mononuclear cells (PBMCs), obtained before the fourth cycle of nivolumab. The chain employs TRBV5-5 and TRBJ1-2; D possibly corresponds to TRBD1 (6 bases). The CDR3 reads CASSLDTGTTYGGYTF. The CDR3 nucleotides read TGTGCCAGCAGCTTGGACACCGGGACAACATATGGCGGCTACACCTTC. The whole variable domain, remainder taken from reference TRBV5-5 and TRBJ1-2, is DAGVTQSPTHLIKTRGQQVTLRCSPISGHKSVSWYQQVLGQGPQFIFQYYEKEERGRGNFPDRFSARQFPNYSSELNVNALLLGDSALYLCASSLDTGTTYGGYTFGSGTRLTVV.